The 17 T cell receptor beta chains below come from one sample, sequenced in a study of CD8 T cells in Susac syndrome. A quantity of about 0.45 to 1 ug RNA underwent reverse transcription using random hexamers. TCRdb reanalysed the immunoSEQ multiplex PCR reads using MiXCR and keeps one entry per CDR3 protein. The table has 250,000 to 300,000 distinct CDR3 sequences, around 91% seen once. Sequencing used CD8+ T cells from PBMCs. The receptor set was obtained from a human donor with multiple sclerosis.

This clonotype came up once. The chain is built from TRBV23-1 and TRBJ2-7; D ambiguous. TRBV23-1 falls under the ORF class, with uncertain function. The CDR3 spans 15 residues. Trimming cost V 4 bases and J 0 bases, with 13 bases left between them. The CDR3 is CASSRWLVLSYEQYF. CDR3 coding DNA: TGCGCCAGCAGTCGTTGGCTAGTTCTCTCCTACGAGCAGTACTTC.

The chain is built from TRBV30 and TRBJ2-5; a weak D match, TRBD2 (6 bases). V shed 3 bases and J shed 5 bases, with 22 bases lying between them. CDR3 length: 16 residues. Germline lookup yields CDR1 GTSNPN and CDR2 SVGIG (reference sequence). In DNA form, the CDR3 reads TGTGCCTGGAGAATCGGGACTGAGGGCCTTCGGGAGACCCAGTACTTC. As protein: CAWRIGTEGLRETQYF.

This sequence joins TRBV27 and TRBJ2-1; D may correspond to TRBD1 or TRBD2 (6 bases each). Germline CDR1 is MNHEY and CDR2 is SMNVEV (reference sequence). V gave up 6 bases and J gave up 6 bases, with 12 bases separating them. The CDR3 has 13 amino acids. CDR3 sequence: CASSTGTRNEQFF. DNA for the CDR3: TGTGCCAGCAGCACAGGGACTCGCAATGAGCAGTTCTTC.

J is TRBJ2-5 and V is TRBV29-1; D may correspond to TRBD1 or TRBD2 (5 bases each). CDR1 is SQVTM, CDR2 ANQGSEA, per germline. This CDR3 has 12 residues. Trimming removed 6 bases from V and 5 bases from J, with 13 bases in between. The CDR3 protein is CSVREGTETQYF. The CDR3 DNA is TGCAGCGTAAGAGAGGGGACGGAGACCCAGTACTTC.

The chain couples TRBV19 to TRBJ1-5; D remains ambiguous. Germline lookup yields CDR1 LNHDA and CDR2 SQIVND (reference sequence). This CDR3 contains 12 residues. Trimming left V 6 bases short and J 6 bases short, with 9 bases between. CDR3 coding DNA: TGTGCCAGTAGATCGGGCCTTCAGCCCCAGCATTTT. This encodes CASRSGLQPQHF.

V is TRBV14 and J is TRBJ2-7; TRBD2 matches at 7 bases. Trimming cost V 0 bases and J 5 bases; bases outside gene matches: 7. Germline V gives CDR1 SGHDN, CDR2 FVKESK. The CDR3 is made up of 15 amino acids. In nucleotides, the CDR3 is TGTGCCAGCAGCCAAGAAGGGCGGGGGTCAGACGAGCAGTACTTC. Protein sequence: CASSQEGRGSDEQYF. Based on the CDR3 plus reference TRBV14 and TRBJ2-7, the full variable domain is EAGVTQFPSHSVIEKGQTVTLRCDPISGHDNLYWYRRVMGKEIKFLLHFVKESKQDESGMPNNRFLAERTGGTYSTLKVQPAELEDSGVYFCASSQEGRGSDEQYFGPGTRLTVT.

The chain couples TRBV5-8 to TRBJ2-7; no definite D call. Germline values: CDR1 SGHTS, CDR2 YDEGEE. With 4 bases removed from V and 6 bases from J, the gap between germline ends came to 8 bases. This CDR3 comprises 11 residues. The chain's CDR3 is CASSLQVEQYF. In nucleotides, the CDR3 is TGTGCCAGCAGCCTTCAGGTCGAGCAGTACTTC.

The chain uses TRBV24-1 and TRBJ2-1; TRBD2 agrees at 12 bases. The J segment lost 5 bases and the V segment lost 9 bases, leaving 4 bases of the junction unmatched. Germline V gene data show CDR1 as KGHDR and CDR2 as SFDVKD. The CDR3 extends over 14 amino acids. The CDR3 protein is CATSGTSGHNEQFF. In DNA form, the CDR3 reads TGTGCCACCTCCGGGACTAGCGGGCACAATGAGCAGTTCTTC.

V and J are TRBV28 and TRBJ2-7; no clear D gene. Trimming left V 7 bases short and J 3 bases short, with 13 bases between. The CDR3 loop spans 13 amino acids. In germline, CDR1 is MDHEN, CDR2 SYDVKM. The CDR3 nucleotides are TGTGCCAGCACCCGCCCCCAGAACTACGAGCAGTACTTC. Translation: CASTRPQNYEQYF.

The chain is built from TRBV29-1 and TRBJ1-2; D possibly corresponds to TRBD1 (5 bases). CDR1 is SQVTM and CDR2 is ANQGSEA in the germline V gene. V was pared by 7 bases and J by 5 bases, with 14 bases between. The CDR3 runs to 12 residues. CDR3 sequence reads: CSAQGEQYGYTF. CDR3 DNA: TGCAGCGCCCAGGGAGAGCAGTATGGCTACACCTTC.

The rearrangement uses TRBV5-6 and TRBJ1-2; 10 positions agree with TRBD1. V dropped 0 bases and J dropped 6; count of bases not matched to a gene: 8. The CDR3 sequence is 16 residues long. Germline V gene data show CDR1 as SGHDT and CDR2 as YYEEEE. The CDR3: CASSLATTGGRDGYTF. The CDR3 DNA sequence: TGTGCCAGCAGCTTGGCAACGACAGGGGGCAGGGATGGCTACACCTTC. Complete variable domain (other parts from reference TRBV5-6 and TRBJ1-2): DAGVTQSPTHLIKTRGQQVTLRCSPKSGHDTVSWYQQALGQGPQFIFQYYEEEERQRGNFPDRFSGHQFPNYSSELNVNALLLGDSALYLCASSLATTGGRDGYTFGSGTRLTVV.

This clonotype was observed a handful of times. The chain is built from TRBV7-9 and TRBJ2-7, with D hard to call. The CDR3 loop spans 11 amino acids. V was clipped by 5 bases and J by 5 bases, with 7 bases between them. Germline V gene lookup returns CDR1 SEHNR and CDR2 FQNEAQ (reference sequence). CDR3 nucleotides: TGTGCCAGCAGCCCCTCGGACGAGCAGTACTTC. It codes for CASSPSDEQYF. The entire variable domain, with the rest obtained from reference TRBV7-9 and TRBJ2-7, is as follows: DTGVSQNPRHKITKRGQNVTFRCDPISEHNRLYWYRQTLGQGPEFLTYFQNEAQLEKSRLLSDRFSAERPKGSFSTLEIQRTEQGDSAMYLCASSPSDEQYFGPGTRLTVT.

The chain couples TRBV6-2 or TRBV6-3 to TRBJ2-7; 7 bases fit TRBD2. The germline CDR1 and CDR2 sequences are MNHEY and SVGEGT. This CDR3 is 13 amino acids long. V gave up 6 bases and J gave up 2 bases; unmatched junction bases: 4. As DNA, the CDR3 is TGTGCCAGCAGCTACGGGAGGACCTACGAGCAGTACTTC. As protein: CASSYGRTYEQYF.

The J gene is TRBJ1-2, the V gene TRBV20-1, with a possible D match to TRBD1 (6 bases). CDR3 size: 11 residues. Per the germline V gene, CDR1 is DFQATT and CDR2 is SNEGSKA (reference sequence). Trimming shortened V by 7 bases and J by 8 bases, and 14 bases separated the two germline ends. The CDR3: CSGNRVGGYTF. As DNA, the CDR3 is TGCAGTGGAAACAGGGTCGGGGGCTACACCTTC.

The gene calls are TRBV5-1 and TRBJ2-3; tentative D call: TRBD1 (6 bases). Germline loops: CDR1 SGHRS, CDR2 YFSETQ. The V and J ends lost 3 bases and 2 bases respectively, with 19 bases between them. The CDR3 covers 17 residues. CDR3 region: CASSSDTQGLYTDTQYF. The CDR3 coding sequence is TGCGCCAGCAGCTCCGACACTCAGGGGTTATACACAGATACGCAGTATTTT.

J is TRBJ2-5 and V is TRBV3-1; D might be TRBD1 or TRBD2, each matching 6 bases. The length of the CDR3 is 16 residues. V gave up 3 bases and J gave up 5 bases, with 19 bases separating them. Germline lookup yields CDR1 LGHDT and CDR2 YNNKEL (reference sequence). In nucleotides, the CDR3 is TGTGCCAGCAGCCACCCGCTTAAAGGGGGGCTCGAGACCCAGTACTTC. It is translated as CASSHPLKGGLETQYF.

The rearrangement links TRBV9 to TRBJ2-1, with D possibly being TRBD2 (5 bases). This CDR3 has 16 residues. With 3 bases removed from V and 2 bases from J, the gap between germline ends came to 15 bases. Germline V gene lookup returns CDR1 SGDLS and CDR2 YYNGEE. This CDR3 reads CASSAWSKLAYNEQFF. The CDR3 DNA reads as TGTGCCAGCAGCGCTTGGTCGAAACTAGCCTACAATGAGCAGTTCTTC.